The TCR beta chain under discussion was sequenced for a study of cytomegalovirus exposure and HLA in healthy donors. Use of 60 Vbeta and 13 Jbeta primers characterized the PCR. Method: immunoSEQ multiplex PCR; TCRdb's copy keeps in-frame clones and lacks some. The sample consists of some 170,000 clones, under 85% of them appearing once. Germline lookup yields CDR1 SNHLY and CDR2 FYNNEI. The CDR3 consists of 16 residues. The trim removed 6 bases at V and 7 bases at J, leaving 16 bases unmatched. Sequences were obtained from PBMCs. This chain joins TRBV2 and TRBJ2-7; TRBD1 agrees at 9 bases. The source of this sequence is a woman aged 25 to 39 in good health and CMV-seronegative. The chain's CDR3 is CASRPNDRGELGEQYF. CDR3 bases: TGTGCCAGCAGACCGAATGACAGGGGGGAGTTGGGGGAGCAGTACTTC.